The 21 T cell receptor beta chains in this list originate from one sample, sequenced in a study of blood T cell repertoires in COVID-19. Generated by immunoSEQ multiplex PCR, the TCRdb table keeps only in-frame clones and is missing some. Of about 380,000 clones listed, 90% are singletons. The sample taken for sequencing was peripheral blood. These receptors originate from a man younger than 35 with active or convalescent COVID-19.

V gene TRBV19 combines with J gene TRBJ1-6, with a tentative D call TRBD1 (5 bases). Germline CDR1 LNHDA, CDR2 SQIVND (reference sequence). Trimming removed 1 base from V and 8 bases from J, with 12 bases in between. The CDR3 sequence is 15 residues long. CDR3 in DNA: TGTGCCAGTAGTATAGTCGGCAGGGAAGATTCACCCCTCCACTTT. Protein product: CASSIVGREDSPLHF. The variable domain in full, with the rest retrieved from reference TRBV19 and TRBJ1-6, is DGGITQSPKYLFRKEGQNVTLSCEQNLNHDAMYWYRQDPGQGLRLIYYSQIVNDFQKGDIAEGYSVSREKKESFPLTVTSAQKNPTAFYLCASSIVGREDSPLHFGNGTRLTVT.

The rearrangement uses TRBV28 and TRBJ2-7; TRBD1 is a possible D gene (6 bases). CDR1 and CDR2 (germline): MDHEN, SYDVKM. Deletions cut 7 bases from V and 4 bases from J, with 17 bases between. The CDR3 is 14 amino acids. The CDR3 sequence is CASTPYQGSYEQYF. CDR3 DNA sequence: TGTGCCAGCACCCCGTACCAGGGGTCTTACGAGCAGTACTTC.

This chain connects TRBV25-1 to TRBJ2-3; 11 bases agree with TRBD2. With 8 bases clipped from V and 3 bases from J, the junction kept 7 bases outside the gene matches. Germline V gives CDR1 MGHDK, CDR2 SYGVNS. CDR3 size: 15 residues. The CDR3 region is CASALAGGNTDTQYF. CDR3 DNA sequence: TGTGCCAGCGCATTAGCGGGAGGGAATACAGATACGCAGTATTTT.

This chain connects TRBV28 to TRBJ1-1; D gene uncertain. The germline V and J ends were trimmed by 1 base and 6 bases, with 12 bases remaining between them. The CDR3 runs 14 residues. Germline CDR1 is MDHEN and CDR2 is SYDVKM. CDR3 nucleotides: TGTGCCAGCAGTTTATTGGGCGAGTCCGCTGAAGCTTTCTTT. This translates into CASSLLGESAEAFF. Together with reference TRBV28 and TRBJ1-1, the CDR3 gives the full variable domain: DVKVTQSSRYLVKRTGEKVFLECVQDMDHENMFWYRQDPGLGLRLIYFSYDVKMKEKGDIPEGYSVSREKKERFSLILESASTNQTSMYLCASSLLGESAEAFFGQGTRLTVV.

The V call is TRBV6-5, the J call TRBJ2-7; 8 positions agree with TRBD2. After removal of 5 bases from V and 5 bases from J, the junction contained 11 bases not matched to a gene. Germline lookup yields CDR1 MNHEY and CDR2 SVGAGI. The CDR3 has 15 amino acids. Here the CDR3 reads CASSPQRESGHEQYF. The CDR3, as DNA: TGTGCCAGCAGTCCGCAGCGGGAGTCGGGCCACGAGCAGTACTTC.

The chain combines TRBV7-2 with TRBJ2-1; 7 positions match TRBD2. The germline V gene encodes CDR1 SGHTA and CDR2 FQGNSA. The junction had 5 bases not matched to a gene; V was cut back by 1 base and J by 2 bases. The CDR3 contains 16 residues. CDR3 region: CASSLVGGGAYNEQFF. The CDR3 nucleotides read TGTGCCAGCAGCTTAGTGGGTGGGGGGGCCTACAATGAGCAGTTCTTC.

The chain employs TRBV9 and TRBJ1-5; D remains ambiguous. Per the germline V gene, CDR1 is SGDLS and CDR2 is YYNGEE. The CDR3 contains 15 residues. Trimming left V 1 base short and J 0 bases short, with 8 bases between. For the CDR3, the DNA is TGTGCCAGCAGCGTAAGTGCAGATAGCAATCAGCCCCAGCATTTT. This gives the protein CASSVSADSNQPQHF.

The CDR3 DNA is TGTGCCAGCAGCCGAATTACAGGGGCGGCCGGGGAGCTGTTTTTT. It translates to CASSRITGAAGELFF. This chain connects TRBV5-5 to TRBJ2-2; the match to TRBD1 covers 7 bases. Germline values: CDR1 SGHKS, CDR2 YYEKEE (reference sequence). The ends lost 4 bases at V and 6 bases at J; junction bases unmatched: 9. The CDR3 has 15 residues.

The J gene is TRBJ1-5, the V gene TRBV10-3; perhaps TRBD1 as D (5 bases). Trimming removed 5 bases at V and 7 bases at J, with 12 bases between. Germline V gene sequence: CDR1 ENHRY, CDR2 SYGVKD. The CDR3 length is 13 residues. The CDR3, as DNA: TGTGCCATCAGTCCTCAGGGTAACCAGCCCCAGCATTTT. It translates to CAISPQGNQPQHF.

The rearrangement joins TRBV30 to TRBJ1-2, with 7 positions matching TRBD1. V shed 2 bases and J 6 bases; nucleotides not matched to a gene: 3. Germline V gene lookup returns CDR1 GTSNPN and CDR2 SVGIG (reference sequence). The CDR3 has 12 amino acids. CDR3: CAWSPGQDGYTF. The DNA for the CDR3 is TGTGCCTGGAGTCCCGGACAGGATGGCTACACCTTC. The full variable domain, in which reference TRBV30 and TRBJ1-2 provide the parts outside the CDR3, is SQTIHQWPATLVQPVGSPLSLECTVEGTSNPNLYWYRQAAGRGLQLLFYSVGIGQISSEVPQNLSASRPQDRQFILSSKKLLLSDSGFYLCAWSPGQDGYTFGSGTRLTVV.

The chain recombines TRBV21-1 with TRBJ1-2; no DNA check was done on the table's D call, TRBD1. TRBV21-1 is a known pseudogene. The CDR3 has 18 amino acids. This CDR3 is CASNGTRHFPQFLKGYTF. CDR3 coding DNA: TGTGCCAGCAACGGGACAAGACACTTTCCTCAATTTCTAAAGGGCTACACCTTC.

The rearrangement links TRBV14 to TRBJ2-7; D perhaps matches TRBD1 (6 bases). V gave up 1 base and J gave up 7 bases, with 14 bases separating them. Per the germline V gene, CDR1 is SGHDN and CDR2 is FVKESK. CDR3 length equals 14 residues. The CDR3 reads CASSQGYRVGEQYF. As DNA, the CDR3 is TGTGCCAGCAGCCAAGGTTACAGGGTGGGGGAGCAGTACTTC.

The chain recombines TRBV14 with TRBJ1-3; TRBD1 aligns across 7 bases. From germline, CDR1 is SGHDN and CDR2 FVKESK. This CDR3 spans 15 amino acids. The V gene end was trimmed by 6 bases and the J gene end by 5 bases; junction bases not matched to a gene: 10. Here the CDR3 DNA reads TGTGCCAGCAGTCCTGAACAGGGGTTGAGAAACACCATATATTTT. Amino acids: CASSPEQGLRNTIYF.

The chain couples TRBV7-9 to TRBJ1-2; no definite D call. The CDR3 is 16 residues long. The germline V gene has CDR1 SEHNR and CDR2 FQNEAQ (reference sequence). V dropped 3 bases and J dropped 2 bases, with 16 bases sitting between them. The CDR3 spells CASSLGSGLTNYGYTF. The CDR3 DNA follows: TGTGCCAGCAGCTTGGGGAGCGGACTGACCAACTATGGCTACACCTTC.

The chain has TRBV29-1 and TRBJ2-7; 7 bases fit TRBD1. Unmatched junction bases numbered 5, after V lost 4 bases and J lost 5 bases. The CDR3 runs 12 residues. The germline V gene has CDR1 SQVTM and CDR2 ANQGSEA. CDR3 in amino acids: CSVGSGGHEQYF. DNA of the CDR3: TGCAGCGTTGGTTCAGGGGGACACGAGCAGTACTTC.

The V and J genes are TRBV15 and TRBJ1-5; TRBD1 agrees at 8 bases. Germline V CDR1 and CDR2: LNHNV, YYDKDF (reference sequence). This CDR3 is 16 amino acids long. With 2 bases clipped from V and 4 bases from J, the junction kept 7 bases outside the gene matches. The chain's CDR3 is CATSRRQGWGNQPQHF. In nucleotides, the CDR3 is TGTGCCACCAGCAGAAGACAGGGGTGGGGAAATCAGCCCCAGCATTTT.

Comments on this clone: One end of the junction is discordant with germline, which a read error may explain. The same CDR3 is also encoded by other DNA sequences in this sample. The rearrangement joins TRBV7-7 to TRBJ2-5, with 15 nucleotides matching TRBD2. Germline CDR1 and CDR2: SSHAT and FNYEAQ (reference sequence). The CDR3 sequence is 16 residues long. The CDR3 sequence is CASSWGLAGGKETQYF. The CDR3 coding sequence is TGTGCTAGCAGCTGGGGACTAGCGGGAGGTAAAGAGACCCAGTACTTC. Complete variable domain (other parts from reference TRBV7-7 and TRBJ2-5): GAGVSQSPRYKVTKRGQDVTLRCDPISSHATLYWYQQALGQGPEFLTYFNYEAQPDKSGLPSDRFSAERPEGSISTLTIQRTEQRDSAMYRCASSWGLAGGKETQYFGPGTRLLVL.

The chain combines TRBV6-2 or TRBV6-3 with TRBJ2-2, with a possible D match to TRBD1 (5 bases). This CDR3 spans 15 amino acids. The ends were cut back, 3 bases at V and 4 bases at J, with 12 bases in the middle. Per the germline V gene, CDR1 is MNHEY and CDR2 is SVGEGT. The chain's CDR3 is CASSYDSVGTGELFF. The CDR3 nucleotides are TGTGCCAGCAGTTATGACAGTGTCGGCACCGGGGAGCTGTTTTTT.

The chain carries TRBV5-6 and TRBJ1-5; TRBD1 matches 8 bases. The germline V gene encodes CDR1 SGHDT and CDR2 YYEEEE. This CDR3 spans 16 amino acids. V shed 4 bases, J shed 0 bases, and the junction held 6 bases outside the gene matches. The DNA for the CDR3 is TGTGCCAGCAGCCAGGGGACAGGCAATAGCAATCAGCCCCAGCATTTT. Translation: CASSQGTGNSNQPQHF.

The chain employs TRBV5-8 and TRBJ1-5; TRBD1 aligns across 9 bases. The germline gives CDR1 SGHTS, CDR2 YDEGEE. The CDR3 length is 15 residues. V shed 4 bases and J 6 bases; nucleotides not matched to a gene: 8. As DNA, the CDR3 is TGTGCCAGCAGCAAGCCGGGACAGGGATTTCAGCCCCAGCATTTT. The encoded protein is CASSKPGQGFQPQHF.

This chain joins TRBV7-2 and TRBJ1-2; 8 bases are a match to TRBD1. V dropped 1 base and J dropped 8; count of bases not matched to a gene: 18. This CDR3 has 18 residues. Germline values: CDR1 SGHTA, CDR2 FQGNSA. CDR3 region: CASSLGGTGGAPLGGYTF. CDR3 DNA sequence: TGTGCCAGCAGCTTAGGGGGCACAGGGGGTGCCCCGCTGGGGGGCTACACCTTC.